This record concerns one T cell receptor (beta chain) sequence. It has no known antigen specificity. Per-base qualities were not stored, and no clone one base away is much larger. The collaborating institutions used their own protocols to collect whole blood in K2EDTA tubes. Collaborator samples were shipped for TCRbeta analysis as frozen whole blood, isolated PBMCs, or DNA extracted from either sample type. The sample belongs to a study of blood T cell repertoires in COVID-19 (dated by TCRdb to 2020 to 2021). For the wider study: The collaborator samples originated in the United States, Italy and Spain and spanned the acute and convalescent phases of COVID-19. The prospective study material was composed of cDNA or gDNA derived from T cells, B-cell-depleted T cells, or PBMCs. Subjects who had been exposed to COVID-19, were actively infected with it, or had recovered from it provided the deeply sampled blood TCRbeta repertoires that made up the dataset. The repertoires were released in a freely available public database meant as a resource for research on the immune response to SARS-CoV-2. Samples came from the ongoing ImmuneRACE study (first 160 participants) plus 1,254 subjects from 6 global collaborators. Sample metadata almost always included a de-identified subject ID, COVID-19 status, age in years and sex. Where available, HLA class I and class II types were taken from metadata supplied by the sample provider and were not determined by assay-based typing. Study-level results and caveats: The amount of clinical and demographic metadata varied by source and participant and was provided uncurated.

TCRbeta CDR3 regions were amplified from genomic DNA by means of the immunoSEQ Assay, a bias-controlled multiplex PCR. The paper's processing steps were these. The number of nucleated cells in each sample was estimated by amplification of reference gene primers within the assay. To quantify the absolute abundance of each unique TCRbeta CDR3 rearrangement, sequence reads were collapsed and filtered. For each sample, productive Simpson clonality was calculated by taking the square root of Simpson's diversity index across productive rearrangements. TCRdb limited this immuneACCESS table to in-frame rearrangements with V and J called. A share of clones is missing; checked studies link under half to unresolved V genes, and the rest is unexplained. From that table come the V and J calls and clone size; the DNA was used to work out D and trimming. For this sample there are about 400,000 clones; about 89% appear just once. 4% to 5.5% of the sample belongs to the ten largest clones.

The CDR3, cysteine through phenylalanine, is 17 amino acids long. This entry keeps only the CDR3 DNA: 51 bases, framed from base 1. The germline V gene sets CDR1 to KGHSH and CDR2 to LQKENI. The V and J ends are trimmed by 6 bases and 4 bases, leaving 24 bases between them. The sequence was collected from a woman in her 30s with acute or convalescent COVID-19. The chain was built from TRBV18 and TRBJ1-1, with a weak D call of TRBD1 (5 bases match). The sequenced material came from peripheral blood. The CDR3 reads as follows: CASSKVGGTAPGTEAFF. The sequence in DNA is TGTGCCAGCTCGAAGGTGGGGGGGACGGCCCCCGGCACTGAAGCTTTCTTT.